The sequence of this TCR beta chain was determined in a study of T cells after yellow fever vaccination. Template-switching 5'RACE yielded the TCR cDNA; a universal primer site and UMIs were added in the process. TCRdb re-called the 5' RACE reads through MiXCR, storing one row per CDR3 protein. The table shows about 240,000 distinct CDR3 sequences, with 6.9% occurring only once. Study conclusions and caveats: Repertoires obtained by FACS sorting could include abundant clonotypes that entered as contaminants from the bulk population. Re-detected after boosting: most primary clones, 96% of CD4 and over 80% of CD8.

Concerning this clonotype: Its target is not known.

In germline, CDR1 is WNHNN, CDR2 SYGVQD (reference sequence). The CDR3 totals 16 residues. Trimming pared 0 bases from V and 4 bases from J, leaving 14 bases between. Sequenced here: CD4+ T cells sorted from PBMCs, sampled 15 days after the yellow fever booster vaccination. The chain recombines TRBV10-1 with TRBJ2-3; D possibly corresponds to TRBD2 (5 bases). The sequence was obtained from a man between 25 and 39 years old who received the YFV17D yellow fever vaccine. The CDR3 DNA follows: TGCGCCAGCAGTGAGTCGTACCTAGCAGGCGCAGATACGCAGTATTTT. Protein sequence: CASSESYLAGADTQYF.